This TCR beta chain is drawn from a study of blood T cell repertoires in COVID-19. Clones were sequenced by immunoSEQ multiplex PCR, and TCRdb holds only the in-frame ones, with some missing. The top ten clones hold roughly 22% of a sample with 20,000 to 30,000 clones, around 83% of them seen once. The J segment lost 6 bases and the V segment lost 4 bases, leaving 7 bases of the junction unmatched. The germline V gene encodes CDR1 MNHNY and CDR2 SVGAGI (reference sequence). The CDR3 extends over 16 amino acids. This chain links TRBV6-6 with TRBJ2-3; 13 bases align to TRBD2. The specimen was peripheral blood. This receptor was obtained from a human donor in a cohort sampled during active COVID-19. Written as DNA, the CDR3 is TGTGCCAGCAGTTTGACTAGCGGGGGGCTCCTCGATACGCAGTATTTT. This sequence encodes CASSLTSGGLLDTQYF.